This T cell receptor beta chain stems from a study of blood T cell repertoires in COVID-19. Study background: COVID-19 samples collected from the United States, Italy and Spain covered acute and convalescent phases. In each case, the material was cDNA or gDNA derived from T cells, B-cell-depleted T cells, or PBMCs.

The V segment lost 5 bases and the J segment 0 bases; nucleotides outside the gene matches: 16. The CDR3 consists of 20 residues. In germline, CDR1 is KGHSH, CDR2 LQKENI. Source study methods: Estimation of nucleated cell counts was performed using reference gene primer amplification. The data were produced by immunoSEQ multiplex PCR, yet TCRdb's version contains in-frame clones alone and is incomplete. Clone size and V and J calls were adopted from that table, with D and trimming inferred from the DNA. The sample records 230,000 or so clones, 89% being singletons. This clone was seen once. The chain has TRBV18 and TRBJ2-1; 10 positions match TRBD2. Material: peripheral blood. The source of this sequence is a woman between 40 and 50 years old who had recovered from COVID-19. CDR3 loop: CASSVQGLAGVSSSYNEQFF. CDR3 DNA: TGTGCCAGCTCAGTACAGGGGCTAGCGGGAGTGTCGAGCTCCTACAATGAGCAGTTCTTC.